The clone carrying this TCR beta chain was observed once. What it binds is not known. Germline and junction disagree at one end, which may indicate a read error. TCRdb analysed the reads with MiXCR anew, one entry per CDR3 protein. The data show roughly 990,000 distinct CDR3 sequences, with about a third seen just once and over 13% held by the top ten. These data originate in a study of T cell repertoires in cytomegalovirus infection. Notes on the study in general: Cumulative frequency (of public TCR beta family members) identified carriers of CMV plus the relevant HLA. HLA-C-restricted TCR beta clonotypes specific for CMV led the ex vivo response.

The CDR3 length is 18 residues. Germline lookup yields CDR1 SGDLS and CDR2 YYNGEE. The sequenced sample was cultured CD8+ T cells from PBMCs, obtained from culture after CMV antigen stimulation. This receptor was identified in a human donor in good health (CMV status not recorded). Some clones in this sample may be carry-over from other donors' samples. The chain is built from TRBV9 and TRBJ1-3, with 12 bases matching TRBD1. The CDR3: CANSASRDRGQEGNTIYF. In DNA, the CDR3 is TGTGCCAACAGCGCCTCCCGGGACAGGGGGCAAGAGGGAAACACCATATATTTT.